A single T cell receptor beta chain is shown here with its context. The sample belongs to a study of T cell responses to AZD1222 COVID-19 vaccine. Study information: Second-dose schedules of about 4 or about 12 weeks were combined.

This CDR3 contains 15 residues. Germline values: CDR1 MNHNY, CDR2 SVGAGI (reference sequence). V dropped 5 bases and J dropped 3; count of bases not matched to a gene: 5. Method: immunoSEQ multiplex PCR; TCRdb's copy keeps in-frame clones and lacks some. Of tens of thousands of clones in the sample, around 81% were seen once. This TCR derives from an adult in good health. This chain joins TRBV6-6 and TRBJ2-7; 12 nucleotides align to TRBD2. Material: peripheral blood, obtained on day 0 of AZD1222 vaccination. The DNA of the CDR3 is TGTGCCAGCAGTCTCACTAGCGGGGGGTACTACGAGCAGTACTTC. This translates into CASSLTSGGYYEQYF.